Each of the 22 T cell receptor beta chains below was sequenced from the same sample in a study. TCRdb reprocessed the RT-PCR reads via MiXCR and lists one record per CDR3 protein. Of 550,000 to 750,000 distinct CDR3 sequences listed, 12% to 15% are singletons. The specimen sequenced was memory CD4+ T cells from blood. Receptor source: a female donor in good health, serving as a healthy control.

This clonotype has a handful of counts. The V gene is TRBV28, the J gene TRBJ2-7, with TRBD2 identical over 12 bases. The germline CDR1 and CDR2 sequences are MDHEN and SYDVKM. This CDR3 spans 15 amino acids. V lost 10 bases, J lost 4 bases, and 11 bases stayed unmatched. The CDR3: CAIQGASGREYEQYF. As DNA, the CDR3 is TGTGCCATCCAGGGGGCTAGCGGGAGGGAGTACGAGCAGTACTTC.

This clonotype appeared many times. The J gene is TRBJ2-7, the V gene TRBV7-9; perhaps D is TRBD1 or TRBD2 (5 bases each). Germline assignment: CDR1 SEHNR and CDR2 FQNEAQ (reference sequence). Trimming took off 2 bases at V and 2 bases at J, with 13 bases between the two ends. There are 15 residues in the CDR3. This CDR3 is CASSLYGDGTYEQYF. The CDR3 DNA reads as TGTGCCAGCAGCTTATATGGGGACGGGACCTACGAGCAGTACTTC.

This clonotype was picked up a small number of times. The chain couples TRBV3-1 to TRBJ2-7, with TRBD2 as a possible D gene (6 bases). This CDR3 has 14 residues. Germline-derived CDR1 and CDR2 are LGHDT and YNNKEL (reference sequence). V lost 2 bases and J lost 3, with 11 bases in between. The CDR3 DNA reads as TGTGCCAGCAGCCAACAGCGGGCACTCTACGAGCAGTACTTC. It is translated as CASSQQRALYEQYF.

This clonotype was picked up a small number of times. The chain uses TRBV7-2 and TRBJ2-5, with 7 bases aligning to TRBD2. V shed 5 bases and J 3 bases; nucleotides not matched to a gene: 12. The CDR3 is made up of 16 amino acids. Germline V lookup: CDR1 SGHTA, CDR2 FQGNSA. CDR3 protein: CASSPRGAGSKETQYF. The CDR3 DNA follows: TGTGCCAGCAGCCCCCGCGGAGCGGGGTCTAAAGAGACCCAGTACTTC.

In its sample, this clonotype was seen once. The CDR3 spells CASSQRGRGHGTEAFF. The CDR3 bases are TGTGCCAGCAGTCAAAGGGGCAGGGGGCATGGCACTGAAGCTTTCTTT. The chain has TRBV21-1 and TRBJ1-1; TRBD1, the D gene given by the table, was not confirmed from the DNA. TRBV21-1 is a recognized pseudogene. This CDR3 contains 16 residues.

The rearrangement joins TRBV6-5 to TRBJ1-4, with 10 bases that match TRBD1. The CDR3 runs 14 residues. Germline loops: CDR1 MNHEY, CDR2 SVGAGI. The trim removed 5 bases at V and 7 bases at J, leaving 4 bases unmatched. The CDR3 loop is CASSRQGAGEKLFF. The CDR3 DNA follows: TGTGCCAGCAGTAGACAGGGGGCTGGTGAAAAACTGTTTTTT.

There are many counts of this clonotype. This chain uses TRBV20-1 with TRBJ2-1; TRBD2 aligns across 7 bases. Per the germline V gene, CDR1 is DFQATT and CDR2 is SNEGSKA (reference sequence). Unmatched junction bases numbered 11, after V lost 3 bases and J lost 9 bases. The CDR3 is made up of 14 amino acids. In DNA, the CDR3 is TGCAGTGCTAGTTCACTAGCGTTCGGGGGTGAGCAGTTCTTC. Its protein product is CSASSLAFGGEQFF.

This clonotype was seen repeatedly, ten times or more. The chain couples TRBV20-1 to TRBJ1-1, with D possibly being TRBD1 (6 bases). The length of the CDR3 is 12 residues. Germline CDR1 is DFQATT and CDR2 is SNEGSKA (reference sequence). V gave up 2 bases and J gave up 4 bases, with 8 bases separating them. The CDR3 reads CSARRGTTEAFF. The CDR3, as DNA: TGCAGTGCTAGAAGGGGGACCACTGAAGCTTTCTTT.

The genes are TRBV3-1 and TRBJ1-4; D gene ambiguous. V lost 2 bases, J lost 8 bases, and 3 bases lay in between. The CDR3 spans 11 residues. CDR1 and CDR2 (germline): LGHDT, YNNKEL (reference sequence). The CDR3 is CASSQREKLFF. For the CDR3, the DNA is TGTGCCAGCAGCCAAAGAGAAAAACTGTTTTTT.

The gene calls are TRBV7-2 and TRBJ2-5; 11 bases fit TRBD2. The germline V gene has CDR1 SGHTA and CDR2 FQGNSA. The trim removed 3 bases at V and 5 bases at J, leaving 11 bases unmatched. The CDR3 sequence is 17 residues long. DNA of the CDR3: TGTGCCAGCAGCTTCACGGTTCTAGCGGGAGGCCGCGAGACCCAGTACTTC. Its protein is CASSFTVLAGGRETQYF.

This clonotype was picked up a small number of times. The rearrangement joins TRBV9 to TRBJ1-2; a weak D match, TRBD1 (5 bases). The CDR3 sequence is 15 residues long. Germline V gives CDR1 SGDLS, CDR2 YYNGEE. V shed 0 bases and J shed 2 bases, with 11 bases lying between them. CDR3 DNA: TGTGCCAGCAGCGTAGGGGGGAACGGCAACTATGGCTACACCTTC. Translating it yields CASSVGGNGNYGYTF.

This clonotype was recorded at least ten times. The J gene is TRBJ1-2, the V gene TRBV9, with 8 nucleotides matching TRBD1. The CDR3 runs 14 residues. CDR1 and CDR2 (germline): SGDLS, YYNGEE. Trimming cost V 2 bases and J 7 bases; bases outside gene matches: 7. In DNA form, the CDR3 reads TGTGCCAGCAGCGTTGGACAGGGCAGTTCTGGCTACACCTTC. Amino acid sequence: CASSVGQGSSGYTF.

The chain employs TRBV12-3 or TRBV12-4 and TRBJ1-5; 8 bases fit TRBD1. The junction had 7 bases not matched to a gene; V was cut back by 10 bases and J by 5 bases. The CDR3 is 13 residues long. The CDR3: CATGQGADQPQHF. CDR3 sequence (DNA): TGTGCCACTGGGCAGGGGGCCGATCAGCCCCAGCATTTT.

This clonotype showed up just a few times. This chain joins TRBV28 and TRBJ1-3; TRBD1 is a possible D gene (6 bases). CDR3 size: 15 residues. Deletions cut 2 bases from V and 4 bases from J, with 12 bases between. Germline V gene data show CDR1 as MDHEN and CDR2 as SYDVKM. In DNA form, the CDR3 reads TGTGCCAGCAGTTTAAGGCCAGGGGTCGGAAACACCATATATTTT. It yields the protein CASSLRPGVGNTIYF.

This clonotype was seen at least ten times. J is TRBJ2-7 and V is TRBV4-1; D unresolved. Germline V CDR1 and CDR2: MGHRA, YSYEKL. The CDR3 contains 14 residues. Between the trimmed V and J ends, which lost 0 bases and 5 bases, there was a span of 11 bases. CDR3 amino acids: CASSQDRLVNEQYF. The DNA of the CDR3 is TGCGCCAGCAGCCAAGATCGGTTGGTTAACGAGCAGTACTTC.

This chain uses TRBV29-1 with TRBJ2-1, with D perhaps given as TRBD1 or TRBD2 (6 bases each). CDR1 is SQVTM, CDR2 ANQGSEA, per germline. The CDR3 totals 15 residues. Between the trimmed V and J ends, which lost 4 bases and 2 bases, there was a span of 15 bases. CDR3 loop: CSVGRGSEAYNEQFF. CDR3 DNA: TGCAGCGTTGGGAGGGGGAGTGAGGCCTACAATGAGCAGTTCTTC.

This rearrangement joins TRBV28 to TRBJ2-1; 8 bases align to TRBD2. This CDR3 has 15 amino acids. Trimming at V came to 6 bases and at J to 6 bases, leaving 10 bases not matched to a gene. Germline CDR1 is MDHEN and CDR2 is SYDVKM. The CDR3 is CASRFSGIIRNEQFF. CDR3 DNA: TGTGCCAGCAGATTTAGCGGGATCATACGCAATGAGCAGTTCTTC.

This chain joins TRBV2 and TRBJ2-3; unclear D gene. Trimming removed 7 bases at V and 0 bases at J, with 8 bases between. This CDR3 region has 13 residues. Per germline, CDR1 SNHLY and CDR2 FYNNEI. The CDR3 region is CASKRLSTDTQYF. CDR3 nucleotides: TGTGCCAGCAAACGACTTAGCACAGATACGCAGTATTTT.

CDR3 in DNA: TGTGCCAGCAGTTTTACCCAGGACCCCTACGAGCAGTACTTC. Its translation: CASSFTQDPYEQYF. This chain connects TRBV27 to TRBJ2-7; D is unclear. This CDR3 is 14 amino acids long. Trimming took off 3 bases at V and 2 bases at J, with 11 bases between the two ends. Germline CDR1 reads MNHEY; CDR2 reads SMNVEV (reference sequence).

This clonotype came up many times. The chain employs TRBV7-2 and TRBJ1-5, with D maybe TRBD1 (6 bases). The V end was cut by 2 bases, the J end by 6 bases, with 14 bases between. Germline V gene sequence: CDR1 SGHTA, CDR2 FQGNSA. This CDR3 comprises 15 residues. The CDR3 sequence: CASSLTGGQAQPQHF. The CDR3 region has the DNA TGTGCCAGCAGCTTAACGGGGGGGCAGGCTCAGCCCCAGCATTTT. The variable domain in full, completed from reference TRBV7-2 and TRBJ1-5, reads GAGVSQSPSNKVTEKGKDVELRCDPISGHTALYWYRQSLGQGLEFLIYFQGNSAPDKSGLPSDRFSAERTGGSVSTLTIQRTQQEDSAVYLCASSLTGGQAQPQHFGDGTRLSIL.

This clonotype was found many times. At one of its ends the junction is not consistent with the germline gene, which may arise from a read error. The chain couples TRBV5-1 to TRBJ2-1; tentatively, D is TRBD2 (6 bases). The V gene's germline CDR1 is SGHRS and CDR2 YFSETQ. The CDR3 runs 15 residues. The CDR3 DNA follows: TGTGCCAGCAGCTTAGTGGGGGGTTCCTACAATGAGCAGTTCTTC. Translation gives CASSLVGGSYNEQFF.

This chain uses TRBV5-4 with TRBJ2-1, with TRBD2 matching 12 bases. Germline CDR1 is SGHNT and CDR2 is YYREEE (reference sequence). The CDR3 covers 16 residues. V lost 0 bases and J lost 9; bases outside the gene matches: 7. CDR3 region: CASSLGGPSGRGEQFF. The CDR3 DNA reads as TGTGCCAGCAGCTTGGGGGGGCCTAGCGGGAGGGGTGAGCAGTTCTTC.